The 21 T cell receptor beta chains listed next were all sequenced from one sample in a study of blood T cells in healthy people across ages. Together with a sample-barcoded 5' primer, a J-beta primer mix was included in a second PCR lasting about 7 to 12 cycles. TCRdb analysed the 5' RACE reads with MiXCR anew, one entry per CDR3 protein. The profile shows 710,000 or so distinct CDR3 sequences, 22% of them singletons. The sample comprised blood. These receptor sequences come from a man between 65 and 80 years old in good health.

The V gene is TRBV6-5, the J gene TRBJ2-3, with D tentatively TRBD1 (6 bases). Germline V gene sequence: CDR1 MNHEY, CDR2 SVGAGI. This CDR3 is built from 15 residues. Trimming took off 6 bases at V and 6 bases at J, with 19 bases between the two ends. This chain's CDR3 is CASSYTGRGYDTQYF. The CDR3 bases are TGTGCCAGCAGCTACACGGGCAGGGGTTACGATACGCAGTATTTT.

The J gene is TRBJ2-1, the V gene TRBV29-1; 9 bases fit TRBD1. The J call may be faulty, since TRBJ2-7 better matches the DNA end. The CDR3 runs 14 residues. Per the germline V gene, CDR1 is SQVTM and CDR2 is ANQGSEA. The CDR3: CSVGAGQGFYEQYF. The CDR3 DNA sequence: TGCAGCGTTGGAGCGGGACAGGGTTTTTACGAGCAGTACTTC.

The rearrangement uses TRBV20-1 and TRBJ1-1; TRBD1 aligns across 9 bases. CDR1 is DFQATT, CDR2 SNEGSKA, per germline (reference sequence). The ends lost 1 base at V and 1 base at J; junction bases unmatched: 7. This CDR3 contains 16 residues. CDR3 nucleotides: TGCAGTGCTAGAGGAATCGGGACAGGGAGGAACACTGAAGCTTTCTTT. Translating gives CSARGIGTGRNTEAFF.

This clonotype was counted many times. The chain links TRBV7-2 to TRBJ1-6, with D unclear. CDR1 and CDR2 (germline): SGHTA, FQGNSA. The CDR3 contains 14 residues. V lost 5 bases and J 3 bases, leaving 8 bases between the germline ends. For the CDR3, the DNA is TGTGCCAGCAGCGTAGACGGCTATAATTCACCCCTCCACTTT. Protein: CASSVDGYNSPLHF.

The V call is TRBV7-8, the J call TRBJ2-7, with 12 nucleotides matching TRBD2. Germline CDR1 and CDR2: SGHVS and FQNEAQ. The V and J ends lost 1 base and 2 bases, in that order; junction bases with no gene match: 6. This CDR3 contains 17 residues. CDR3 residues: CASSLGASSGRAYEQYV. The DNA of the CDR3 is TGTGCCAGCAGCTTAGGGGCTTCTAGCGGGAGGGCCTACGAGCAGTACGTC.

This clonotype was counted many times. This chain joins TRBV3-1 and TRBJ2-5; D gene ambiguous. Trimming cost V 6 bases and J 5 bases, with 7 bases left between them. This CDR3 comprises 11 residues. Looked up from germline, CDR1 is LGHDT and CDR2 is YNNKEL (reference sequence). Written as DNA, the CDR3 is TGTGCCAGCAGTCAGACGGAGACCCAGTACTTC. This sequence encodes CASSQTETQYF.

Here the CDR3 reads CASSQGDFVEGSNEQFF. The DNA for the CDR3 is TGCGCCAGCAGCCAAGGGGATTTCGTCGAGGGATCCAATGAGCAGTTCTTC. The rearrangement joins TRBV4-1 to TRBJ2-1; D might be TRBD2 (5 bases). Germline V gene data show CDR1 as MGHRA and CDR2 as YSYEKL. CDR3 size: 17 residues. V was clipped by 1 base and J by 6 bases, with 19 bases between them.

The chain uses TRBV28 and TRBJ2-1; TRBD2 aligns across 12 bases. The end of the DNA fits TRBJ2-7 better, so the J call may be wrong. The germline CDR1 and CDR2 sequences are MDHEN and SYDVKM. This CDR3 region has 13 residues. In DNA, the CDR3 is TGTGCCAGCACACTAGCGGGGGGCTACGAGCAGTACTTC. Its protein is CASTLAGGYEQYF.

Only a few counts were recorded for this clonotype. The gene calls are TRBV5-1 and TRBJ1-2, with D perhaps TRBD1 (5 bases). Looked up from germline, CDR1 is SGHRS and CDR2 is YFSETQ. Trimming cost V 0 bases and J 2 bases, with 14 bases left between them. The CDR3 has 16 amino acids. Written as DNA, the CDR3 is TGCGCCAGCAGCTTGGCCCCCGGGACGTCGAACTATGGCTACACCTTC. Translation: CASSLAPGTSNYGYTF.

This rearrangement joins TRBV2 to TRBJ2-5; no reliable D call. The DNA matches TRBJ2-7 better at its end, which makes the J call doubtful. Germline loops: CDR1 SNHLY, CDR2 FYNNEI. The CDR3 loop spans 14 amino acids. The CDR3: CASSGGLVNYEQYV. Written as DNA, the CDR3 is TGTGCCAGCAGTGGTGGGCTAGTGAACTACGAGCAGTACGTC.

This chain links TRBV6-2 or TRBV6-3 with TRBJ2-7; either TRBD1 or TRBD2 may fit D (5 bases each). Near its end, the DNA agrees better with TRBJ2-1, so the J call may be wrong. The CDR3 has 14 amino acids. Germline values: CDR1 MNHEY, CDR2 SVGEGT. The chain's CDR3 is CASSYLGRVNEQFF. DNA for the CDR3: TGTGCCAGCAGTTACTTGGGACGAGTGAATGAGCAGTTCTTC.

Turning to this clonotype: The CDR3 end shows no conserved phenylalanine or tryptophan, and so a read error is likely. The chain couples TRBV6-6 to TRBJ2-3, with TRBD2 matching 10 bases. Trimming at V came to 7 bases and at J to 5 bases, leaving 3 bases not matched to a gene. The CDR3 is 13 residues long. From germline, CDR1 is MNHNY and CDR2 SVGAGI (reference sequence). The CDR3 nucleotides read TGTGCCAGCAAAGCGGGAGGGCAAGATACGCAGTATTGT. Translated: CASKAGGQDTQYC.

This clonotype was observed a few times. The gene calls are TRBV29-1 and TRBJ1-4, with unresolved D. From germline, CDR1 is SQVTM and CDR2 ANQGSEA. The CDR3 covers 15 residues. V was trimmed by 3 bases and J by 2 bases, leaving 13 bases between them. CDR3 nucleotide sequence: TGCAGCGTTGATCCGGTCTCCGGCACTAATGAAAAACTGTTTTTT. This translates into CSVDPVSGTNEKLFF.

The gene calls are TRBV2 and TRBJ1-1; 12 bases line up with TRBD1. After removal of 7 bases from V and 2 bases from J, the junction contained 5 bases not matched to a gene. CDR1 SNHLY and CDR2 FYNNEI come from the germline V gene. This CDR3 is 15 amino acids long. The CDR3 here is CASTRDRGRNTEAFF. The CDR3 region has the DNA TGTGCCAGCACACGGGACAGGGGGCGAAACACTGAAGCTTTCTTT.

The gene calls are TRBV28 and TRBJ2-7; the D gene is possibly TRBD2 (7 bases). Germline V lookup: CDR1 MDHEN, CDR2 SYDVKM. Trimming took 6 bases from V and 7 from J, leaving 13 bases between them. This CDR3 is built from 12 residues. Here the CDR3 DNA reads TGTGCCAGCAGGGAGGGGGGGAATGAGCAGTACTTC. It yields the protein CASREGGNEQYF.

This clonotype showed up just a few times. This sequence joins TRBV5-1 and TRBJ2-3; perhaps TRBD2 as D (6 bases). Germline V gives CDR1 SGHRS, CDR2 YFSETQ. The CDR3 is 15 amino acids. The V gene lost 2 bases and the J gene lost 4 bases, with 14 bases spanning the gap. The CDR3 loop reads CASSLSGGDADTQYF. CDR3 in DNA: TGCGCCAGCAGCTTATCAGGCGGGGACGCAGATACGCAGTATTTT.

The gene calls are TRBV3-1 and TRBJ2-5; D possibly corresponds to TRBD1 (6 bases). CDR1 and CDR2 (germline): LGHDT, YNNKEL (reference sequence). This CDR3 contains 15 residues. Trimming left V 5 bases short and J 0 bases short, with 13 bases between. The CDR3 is CASSNRQEYQETQYF. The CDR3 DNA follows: TGTGCCAGCAGCAACCGACAGGAGTACCAAGAGACCCAGTACTTC.

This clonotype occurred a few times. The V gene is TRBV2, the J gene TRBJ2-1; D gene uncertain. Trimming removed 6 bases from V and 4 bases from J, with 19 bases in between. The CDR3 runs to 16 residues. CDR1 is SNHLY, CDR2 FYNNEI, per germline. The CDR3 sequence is CASRRDLNILYNEQFF. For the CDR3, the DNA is TGTGCCAGCAGAAGAGACCTTAACATCCTATACAATGAGCAGTTCTTC.

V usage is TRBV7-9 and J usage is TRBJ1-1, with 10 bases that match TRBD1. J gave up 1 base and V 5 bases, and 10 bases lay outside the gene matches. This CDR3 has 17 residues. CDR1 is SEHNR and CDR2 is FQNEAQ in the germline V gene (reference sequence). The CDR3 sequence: CASSPIGTGVRNTEAFF. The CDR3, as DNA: TGTGCCAGCAGCCCTATCGGGACAGGGGTCAGGAACACTGAAGCTTTCTTT. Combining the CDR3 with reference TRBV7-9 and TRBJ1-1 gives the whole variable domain DTGVSQNPRHKITKRGQNVTFRCDPISEHNRLYWYRQTLGQGPEFLTYFQNEAQLEKSRLLSDRFSAERPKGSFSTLEIQRTEQGDSAMYLCASSPIGTGVRNTEAFFGQGTRLTVV.

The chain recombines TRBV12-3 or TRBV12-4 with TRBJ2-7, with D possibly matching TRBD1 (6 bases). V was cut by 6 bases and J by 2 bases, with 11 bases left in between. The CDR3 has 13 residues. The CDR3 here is CASRRTETYEQYF. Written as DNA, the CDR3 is TGTGCCAGCAGACGGACAGAAACCTACGAGCAGTACTTC.

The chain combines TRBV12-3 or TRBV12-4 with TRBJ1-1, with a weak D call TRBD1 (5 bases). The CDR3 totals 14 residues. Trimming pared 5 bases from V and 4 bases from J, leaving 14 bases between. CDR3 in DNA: TGTGCCAGCAGTCCCGCCGACAGAATCACTGAAGCTTTCTTT. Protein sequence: CASSPADRITEAFF.